This is a list of T cell receptor beta chains from one sample in a study of post-analysis software for immune sequencing data. TCRdb re-called the PCR reads through MiXCR, storing one row per CDR3 protein. The profile shows approximately 630,000 distinct CDR3 sequences, roughly three fifths of them singletons. The specimen was blood. Receptor source: a girl aged 2 to 10 with multiple sclerosis. Each CDR3 is given with its conserved first and last residue. The D gene is left open where the match is weak. Part of the rows lack a size; the others show once, few, many or a class for expanded clones.

TRBD1	TRBV5-1	TRBJ1-2	few	TGCGCCAGCAGCTTCGGGACAGACTATGGCTACACCTTC	CASSFGTDYGYTF
-	TRBV7-6	TRBJ1-2	-	TGTGCCTGCAGCCCAACGACAGATAACTATGGCTACACCTTC	CACSPTTDNYGYTF
TRBD1	TRBV10-3	TRBJ1-1	-	TGTGCCATACGACAGGGGTTAGGCGGGAACACTGAAGCTTTCTTT	CAIRQGLGGNTEAFF
-	TRBV7-8	TRBJ2-1	-	TGTGCCAGCAGCTTAGAGCTAGGCGGGGAGAGGAGTGAGCAGTTCTTC	CASSLELGGERSEQFF
TRBD2	TRBV6-6	TRBJ2-1	few	TGTGCCAGCATAGGGGAACTAGCGGGATACAATGAGCAGTTCTTC	CASIGELAGYNEQFF
-	TRBV3-1	TRBJ2-1	-	TGTGCCAGCAGCCAAGCAGGACAGCTCGAGCAGTTCTTC	CASSQAGQLEQFF
-	TRBV29-1	TRBJ1-2	-	TGCAGCGTTGCGGCGGAGGGAGGACCTGGCTACACCTTC	CSVAAEGGPGYTF
TRBD1	TRBV29-1	TRBJ2-2	-	TGCAGCGTTCAACAGGGGCCGAACACCGGGGAGCTGTTTTTT	CSVQQGPNTGELFF
TRBD1	TRBV11-1	TRBJ1-1	-	TGTGCCAGCAGCGCCAGGACAGGGCCCACTGAAGCTTTCTTT	CASSARTGPTEAFF
TRBD1	TRBV6-5	TRBJ1-4	-	TGTGCCAGCAGTTACTATAGGACAGGAAATGAAAAACTGTTTTTT	CASSYYRTGNEKLFF
TRBD2	TRBV20-1	TRBJ2-1	few	TGCAGTGCTAGCGGAGAGGCCTTAGCGGGAGTCAATGAGCAGTTCTTC	CSASGEALAGVNEQFF
-	TRBV11-2	TRBJ2-3	-	TGTGCCTGCAGTGAGGACTACTACACAGATACGCAGTATTTT	CACSEDYYTDTQYF
-	TRBV12-3/TRBV12-4	TRBJ2-3	-	TGTGCCAGCAGTTTGTTTCGGGGGATGGATACGCAGTATTTT	CASSLFRGMDTQYF
TRBD1	TRBV5-1	TRBJ2-3	many	TGCGCCAGCAGCTTGGCCGGGAGCGGGACAGGGAGCACAGATACGCAGTATTTT	CASSLAGSGTGSTDTQYF
TRBD1	TRBV4-2	TRBJ2-1	-	TGTGCCAGCAGCCAAGATCTCCGAGACAGGGGGCCGGGTGAGCAGTTCTTC	CASSQDLRDRGPGEQFF
-	TRBV5-1	TRBJ2-3	-	TGCGCCAGCAGAAGGCTCACTGACACAGATACGCAGTATTTT	CASRRLTDTDTQYF